This T cell receptor beta chain was profiled in a study of regulatory T cells in long-lasting Graves disease. Whole-study findings and limits: The study found lower TCR diversity in persistent Graves' patients than in newly diagnosed ones. Peripheral blood alone, not thyroid tissue, underwent study.

Documented time point: newly diagnosed GD, antithyroid drugs for less than 3 months. After RNA was extracted from PBMCs, the TCR library was made from it. The TCR beta library used iRepertoire HTBI primers with Arm-PCR amplification of CDR3. TCRdb itself ran the multiplex PCR reads through MiXCR, one entry per CDR3 protein. The sample holds about 520,000 distinct CDR3 sequences, more than 10% seen once. Losses at the gene ends were 5 bases for V and 0 bases for J; bases not matched to a gene: 4. The CDR3 is made up of 15 amino acids. CDR1 and CDR2 from the germline V gene are SEHNR and FQNEAQ (reference sequence). This clonotype was counted many times. What it recognizes is unknown. This sample also appeared in a second study, on T cells in Graves' hyperthyroidism and ophthalmopathy.

This TCR was sampled from a woman aged 25-40 years with Graves disease. Sequences were derived from peripheral blood mononuclear cells (PBMCs), sampled at new diagnosis, from a patient treated with antithyroid drugs. The gene calls are TRBV7-9 and TRBJ2-3; 8 bases match TRBD1. CDR3 in DNA: TGTGCCAGCAGCGTAGACAGGGGAAGCACAGATACGCAGTATTTT. Translating gives CASSVDRGSTDTQYF.